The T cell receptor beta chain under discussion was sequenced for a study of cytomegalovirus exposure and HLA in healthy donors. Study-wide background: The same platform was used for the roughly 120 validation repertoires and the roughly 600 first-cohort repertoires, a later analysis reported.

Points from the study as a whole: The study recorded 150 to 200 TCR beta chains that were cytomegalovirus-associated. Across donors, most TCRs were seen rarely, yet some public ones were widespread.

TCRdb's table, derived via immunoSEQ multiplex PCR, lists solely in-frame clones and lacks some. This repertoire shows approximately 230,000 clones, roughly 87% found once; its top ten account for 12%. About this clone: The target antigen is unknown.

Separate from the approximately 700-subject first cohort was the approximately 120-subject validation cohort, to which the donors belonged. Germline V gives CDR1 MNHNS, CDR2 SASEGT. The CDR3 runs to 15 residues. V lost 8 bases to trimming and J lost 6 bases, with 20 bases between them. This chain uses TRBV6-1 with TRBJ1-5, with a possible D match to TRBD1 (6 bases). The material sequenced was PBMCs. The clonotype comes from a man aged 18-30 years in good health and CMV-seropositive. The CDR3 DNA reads TGTGCCAGCGCATTCGAGACAGGTGGGCGTCAGCCCCAGCATTTT. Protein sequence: CASAFETGGRQPQHF.